Below are 13 T cell receptor beta chains sequenced from a single sample in a study of beta chain features in type 1 diabetes. Of the isolated RNA, all was reverse transcribed, and so the sequenced material was expressed TCRB transcripts. Sequenced by immunoSEQ multiplex PCR; TCRdb stores in-frame clones only, minus some. Altogether around 190,000 clones are present, less than 15% being singletons, with the ten largest covering roughly 0.6%. The sequenced material came from central memory CD4+ T cells from blood. The receptors originated from a woman younger than 30 in good health.

This clone was counted at least ten times. The chain uses TRBV30 and TRBJ1-1; D might be TRBD1 (6 bases). The V gene's germline CDR1 is GTSNPN and CDR2 SVGIG (reference sequence). The CDR3 runs 14 residues. Trimming removed 4 bases from V and 0 bases from J, with 12 bases in between. The CDR3 DNA sequence: TGTGCCTGGATTAGGACAGCACTGAACACTGAAGCTTTCTTT. It yields the protein CAWIRTALNTEAFF.

The chain recombines TRBV7-2 with TRBJ2-1; D perhaps matches TRBD2 (6 bases). Trimming removed 1 base from V and 3 bases from J, with 10 bases in between. The CDR3 runs to 15 residues. Germline CDR1 is SGHTA and CDR2 is FQGNSA. The CDR3 sequence is CASSLGGRGYNEQFF. The CDR3 nucleotides read TGTGCCAGCAGCTTAGGCGGGCGGGGCTACAATGAGCAGTTCTTC.

The chain uses TRBV7-9 and TRBJ2-3; 7 bases align to TRBD2. After removal of 4 bases from V and 2 bases from J, the junction contained 6 bases not matched to a gene. CDR3 length equals 15 residues. The germline V gene encodes CDR1 SEHNR and CDR2 FQNEAQ (reference sequence). CDR3 in amino acids: CASSSMGGTTDTQYF. The DNA for the CDR3 is TGTGCCAGCAGCTCAATGGGGGGGACCACAGATACGCAGTATTTT.

This clone was observed a handful of times. The chain links TRBV6-5 to TRBJ2-7; perhaps TRBD1 as D (5 bases). This CDR3 contains 14 residues. V lost 2 bases to trimming and J lost 3 bases, with 11 bases between them. Germline CDR1 MNHEY, CDR2 SVGAGI. CDR3 protein: CASSYAGNLYEQYF. The CDR3 nucleotides read TGTGCCAGCAGTTACGCAGGGAATCTCTACGAGCAGTACTTC.

This chain links TRBV19 with TRBJ1-5; D is unclear. Germline loops: CDR1 LNHDA, CDR2 SQIVND (reference sequence). This CDR3 is 15 amino acids long. Trimming took off 7 bases at V and 0 bases at J, with 13 bases between the two ends. CDR3 sequence reads: CASNYGVFSNQPQHF. The DNA for the CDR3 is TGTGCCAGTAACTACGGAGTGTTTAGCAATCAGCCCCAGCATTTT.

This CDR3 is CASSVRDSGIGNIQYF. DNA for the CDR3: TGTGCCAGCAGCGTACGGGATAGCGGGATTGGGAACATTCAGTACTTC. The chain carries TRBV9 and TRBJ2-4; 8 nucleotides agree with TRBD2. With V trimmed by 1 base and J by 7 bases, 10 bases remained unmatched. The CDR3 runs to 16 residues. CDR1 is SGDLS and CDR2 is YYNGEE in the germline V gene.

The V call is TRBV5-5, the J call TRBJ2-1; D is possibly TRBD1 (7 bases). In germline, CDR1 is SGHKS, CDR2 YYEKEE (reference sequence). V dropped 4 bases and J dropped 3 bases, with 17 bases sitting between them. The CDR3 extends over 16 amino acids. The CDR3 loop is CASSLQGGAHYNEQFF. The CDR3, as DNA: TGTGCCAGCAGCCTGCAGGGGGGCGCCCACTACAATGAGCAGTTCTTC.

This clone turned up a few times. CDR3 coding DNA: TGTGCCAGCAGTAGAGGGGACAGGGTGCACAATGAGCAGTTCTTC. Its translation: CASSRGDRVHNEQFF. This chain joins TRBV27 and TRBJ2-1, with 9 bases lining up with TRBD1. The length of the CDR3 is 15 residues. With V trimmed by 5 bases and J by 5 bases, 7 bases remained unmatched. The germline V gene encodes CDR1 MNHEY and CDR2 SMNVEV (reference sequence).

This chain joins TRBV29-1 and TRBJ2-7, with a possible D match to TRBD1 (7 bases). Trimming pared 2 bases from V and 5 bases from J, leaving 13 bases between. Germline-derived CDR1 and CDR2 are SQVTM and ANQGSEA. The CDR3 length is 13 residues. CDR3: CSVERGGGHEQYF. The CDR3, as DNA: TGCAGCGTTGAAAGAGGAGGGGGCCACGAGCAGTACTTC.

This sequence joins TRBV14 and TRBJ2-5; D is perhaps TRBD1 (6 bases). V was pared by 4 bases and J by 2 bases, with 14 bases between. This CDR3 region has 15 residues. Germline lookup yields CDR1 SGHDN and CDR2 FVKESK. In DNA, the CDR3 is TGTGCCAGCAGCCCCTTAAGGACAGTTCAAGAGACCCAGTACTTC. This sequence encodes CASSPLRTVQETQYF. Using reference TRBV14 and TRBJ2-5 for the parts outside the CDR3, the full variable domain is EAGVTQFPSHSVIEKGQTVTLRCDPISGHDNLYWYRRVMGKEIKFLLHFVKESKQDESGMPNNRFLAERTGGTYSTLKVQPAELEDSGVYFCASSPLRTVQETQYFGPGTRLLVL.

The gene calls are TRBV2 and TRBJ2-7; TRBD2 aligns across 10 bases. The CDR3 loop spans 15 amino acids. The ends lost 5 bases at V and 7 bases at J; junction bases unmatched: 11. Germline-derived CDR1 and CDR2 are SNHLY and FYNNEI. The CDR3 nucleotides are TGTGCCAGCAGTTCCCTAGCGGGAGTTGCGGGAGAGCAGTACTTC. This sequence encodes CASSSLAGVAGEQYF.

This chain links TRBV5-4 with TRBJ2-1; 7 nucleotides match TRBD2. Germline values: CDR1 SGHNT, CDR2 YYREEE (reference sequence). This CDR3 region has 15 residues. The V segment lost 4 bases and the J segment 2 bases; nucleotides outside the gene matches: 6. The CDR3 DNA reads as TGTGCCAGCAGCCTCGGGACTACACCCTACAATGAGCAGTTCTTC. This codes for CASSLGTTPYNEQFF.

This sequence joins TRBV2 and TRBJ2-7; 9 nucleotides match TRBD2. This CDR3 has 14 residues. V shed 6 bases and J 3 bases; nucleotides not matched to a gene: 6. The germline V gene has CDR1 SNHLY and CDR2 FYNNEI. CDR3 nucleotide sequence: TGTGCCAGCAGGGAGTTAGCGGGAGACTACGAGCAGTACTTC. Translating it yields CASRELAGDYEQYF. The full variable domain, completed using reference TRBV2 and TRBJ2-7, is EPEVTQTPSHQVTQMGQEVILRCVPISNHLYFYWYRQILGQKVEFLVSFYNNEISEKSEIFDDQFSVERPDGSNFTLKIRSTKLEDSAMYFCASRELAGDYEQYFGPGTRLTVT.